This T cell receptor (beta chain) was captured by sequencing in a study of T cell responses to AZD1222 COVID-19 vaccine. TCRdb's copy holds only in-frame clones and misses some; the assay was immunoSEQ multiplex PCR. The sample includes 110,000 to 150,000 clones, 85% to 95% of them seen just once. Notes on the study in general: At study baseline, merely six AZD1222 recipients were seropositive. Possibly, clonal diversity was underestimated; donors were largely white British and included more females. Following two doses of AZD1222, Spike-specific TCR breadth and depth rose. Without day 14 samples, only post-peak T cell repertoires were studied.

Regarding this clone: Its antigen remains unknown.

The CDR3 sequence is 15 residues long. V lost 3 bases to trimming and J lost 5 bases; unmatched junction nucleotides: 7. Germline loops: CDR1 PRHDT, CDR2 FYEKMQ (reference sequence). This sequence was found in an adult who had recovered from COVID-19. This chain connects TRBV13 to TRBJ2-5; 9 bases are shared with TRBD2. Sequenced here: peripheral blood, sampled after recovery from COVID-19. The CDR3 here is CASSFRGRAGETQYF. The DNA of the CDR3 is TGTGCCAGCAGCTTCCGCGGGAGGGCCGGGGAGACCCAGTACTTC.